This entry lists 19 T cell receptor beta chains sequenced from one sample in a study. TCRdb reprocessed the RT-PCR reads via MiXCR and lists one record per CDR3 protein. Of 550,000 to 750,000 distinct CDR3 sequences in the sample, 14% were seen once. The specimen sequenced was memory CD4+ T cells from blood. These receptors were collected from a female donor in good health, serving as a healthy control.

This clonotype showed up just a few times. This sequence joins TRBV4-3 and TRBJ1-2; D unresolved. Looked up from germline, CDR1 is LGHNA and CDR2 is YSLEER. This CDR3 has 14 residues. Trimming took 4 bases from V and 12 from J, leaving 21 bases between them. CDR3 coding DNA: TGCGCCAGCAGCCTAAACGCACGGGCCGAGGTTCACACCTTC. Protein: CASSLNARAEVHTF.

This sequence joins TRBV6-5 and TRBJ1-1; TRBD1 aligns across 8 bases. CDR1 and CDR2 from the germline V gene are MNHEY and SVGAGI. With 10 bases clipped from V and 4 bases from J, the junction kept 8 bases outside the gene matches. CDR3 length: 13 amino acids. The CDR3 is CATRQGAGTEAFF. CDR3 DNA: TGTGCCACCCGGCAGGGGGCCGGCACTGAAGCTTTCTTT.

The rearrangement links TRBV20-1 to TRBJ1-3; D remains ambiguous. CDR1 and CDR2 (germline): DFQATT, SNEGSKA (reference sequence). This CDR3 is built from 14 residues. Trimming cost V 6 bases and J 0 bases, with 12 bases left between them. The CDR3 protein is CSAAQDLSGNTIYF. CDR3 DNA: TGCAGTGCGGCGCAGGATCTCTCTGGAAACACCATATATTTT.

The chain recombines TRBV7-3 with TRBJ2-7, with D tentatively TRBD1 (6 bases). The CDR3 totals 13 residues. V lost 11 bases to trimming and J lost 5 bases, with 19 bases between them. Germline CDR1 is SGHTA and CDR2 is FQGTGA. CDR3 residues: CAGTGHGLNEQYF. CDR3 bases: TGTGCCGGAACGGGACACGGGCTCAACGAGCAGTACTTC.

The J gene is TRBJ1-1, the V gene TRBV18; TRBD1 matches 7 bases. The CDR3 consists of 15 residues. The junction had 7 bases not matched to a gene; V was cut back by 3 bases and J by 3 bases. Germline V gene lookup returns CDR1 KGHSH and CDR2 LQKENI. This CDR3 is CASSPQGGTDTEAFF. CDR3 nucleotide sequence: TGTGCCAGCTCACCCCAGGGGGGGACAGACACTGAAGCTTTCTTT.

This clonotype appeared many times. V and J are TRBV7-8 and TRBJ2-7, with D perhaps TRBD1 (5 bases). The V gene lost 5 bases and the J gene lost 4 bases, with 18 bases spanning the gap. The CDR3 is made up of 15 amino acids. Germline V gene lookup returns CDR1 SGHVS and CDR2 FQNEAQ. CDR3 sequence reads: CASSPKAMGPYEQYF. The DNA for the CDR3 is TGTGCCAGCAGCCCCAAAGCAATGGGGCCATACGAGCAGTACTTC. Looking up the rest from reference TRBV7-8 and TRBJ2-7 gives the full variable domain: GAGVSQSPRYKVAKRGQDVALRCDPISGHVSLFWYQQALGQGPEFLTYFQNEAQLDKSGLPSDRFFAERPEGSVSTLKIQRTQQEDSAVYLCASSPKAMGPYEQYFGPGTRLTVT.

At least ten counts were recorded for this clonotype. V gene TRBV29-1 combines with J gene TRBJ1-3; D perhaps matches TRBD1 (5 bases). Trimming took 3 bases from V and 2 from J, leaving 8 bases between them. CDR1 is SQVTM, CDR2 ANQGSEA, per germline. The CDR3 is made up of 13 amino acids. The CDR3 DNA is TGCAGCGTTGAGGTACAGGCTGGAAACACCATATATTTT. The encoded protein is CSVEVQAGNTIYF.

Concerning this clonotype: Germline and junction disagree at one end, which may indicate a read error. The rearrangement uses TRBV5-1 and TRBJ2-3; 9 bases line up with TRBD2. There are 15 residues in the CDR3. CDR1 is SGHRS, CDR2 YFSETQ, per germline. CDR3 coding DNA: TGCGCCAGCAGCTCCGGACTAGCGAGCACAAATACGCAGTATTTT. The encoded protein is CASSSGLASTNTQYF.

This chain uses TRBV28 with TRBJ2-7, with 9 bases lining up with TRBD1. This CDR3 region has 15 residues. Per germline, CDR1 MDHEN and CDR2 SYDVKM. CDR3 loop: CASGKTGGYSYEQYF. In DNA, the CDR3 is TGTGCAAGCGGTAAAACAGGGGGCTACTCCTACGAGCAGTACTTC.

This clonotype was found a few times. The rearrangement joins TRBV12-3 or TRBV12-4 to TRBJ1-6; 7 nucleotides agree with TRBD1. The CDR3 is made up of 14 amino acids. With 7 bases clipped from V and 10 bases from J, the junction kept 10 bases outside the gene matches. The CDR3 here is CASTVQGSRSPLHF. DNA for the CDR3: TGTGCCAGCACCGTACAGGGGTCGCGGTCACCCCTCCACTTT.

This clonotype came up a few times. The V call is TRBV7-8, the J call TRBJ2-1; D possibly corresponds to TRBD1 (5 bases). V lost 0 bases and J lost 5, with 14 bases in between. The CDR3 contains 16 residues. Germline V lookup: CDR1 SGHVS, CDR2 FQNEAQ. The CDR3 nucleotides are TGTGCCAGCAGCTTAGCAGGGGCAGCAATCAACAATGAGCAGTTCTTC. This translates into CASSLAGAAINNEQFF.

The rearrangement uses TRBV28 and TRBJ1-1; a weak D match, TRBD1 (5 bases). Looked up from germline, CDR1 is MDHEN and CDR2 is SYDVKM. The V gene lost 6 bases and the J gene lost 3 bases, with 11 bases spanning the gap. The CDR3 totals 13 residues. The CDR3 is CASSGASYTEAFF. The CDR3 DNA sequence: TGTGCCAGCAGCGGGGCCAGTTACACTGAAGCTTTCTTT.

The chain employs TRBV5-1 and TRBJ2-3; D unclear. This CDR3 region has 13 residues. The V end was cut by 4 bases, the J end by 6 bases, with 12 bases between. Per germline, CDR1 SGHRS and CDR2 YFSETQ. The CDR3 bases are TGCGCCAGCAGCCCGCCCCCCGTTGATACGCAGTATTTT. Its translation: CASSPPPVDTQYF.

V and J are TRBV6-5 and TRBJ2-7, with 9 bases matching TRBD1. This CDR3 spans 14 amino acids. J was trimmed by 5 bases and V by 5 bases; bases with no gene match: 7. Germline values: CDR1 MNHEY, CDR2 SVGAGI. The CDR3 region is CASSQIGQGNEQYF. The DNA for the CDR3 is TGTGCCAGCAGTCAGATCGGACAGGGGAACGAGCAGTACTTC.

The chain employs TRBV20-1 and TRBJ2-2; 9 nucleotides agree with TRBD1. Germline assignment: CDR1 DFQATT and CDR2 SNEGSKA (reference sequence). V lost 0 bases and J lost 7; bases outside the gene matches: 12. There are 17 residues in the CDR3. The CDR3 DNA is TGCAGTGCTAGAGATAGGGAAAGACAGGGGGAGAGCGGGGAGCTGTTTTTT. It is translated as CSARDRERQGESGELFF.

The genes are TRBV7-3 and TRBJ1-1; D is uncertain. The CDR3 is 13 residues long. Trimming cost V 4 bases and J 5 bases, with 11 bases left between them. Germline loops: CDR1 SGHTA, CDR2 FQGTGA. For the CDR3, the DNA is TGTGCCAGCAGCTCATATACAGTAACTGAAGCTTTCTTT. It translates to CASSSYTVTEAFF.

This clonotype has ten or more counts. The chain couples TRBV5-1 to TRBJ2-1; no clear D gene. The V gene lost 2 bases and the J gene lost 8 bases, with 17 bases spanning the gap. The CDR3 sequence is 15 residues long. The V gene's germline CDR1 is SGHRS and CDR2 YFSETQ. The CDR3 region is CASSFTGPEVDEQFF. The CDR3 region has the DNA TGCGCCAGCAGCTTCACCGGACCCGAGGTGGATGAGCAGTTCTTC.

The chain employs TRBV24-1 and TRBJ1-5; no reliable D call. V was shortened by 3 bases and J by 3 bases, with 2 bases between the two germline ends. The germline V gene encodes CDR1 KGHDR and CDR2 SFDVKD. The CDR3 is 12 amino acids. The CDR3 DNA reads as TGTGCCACCAGTGATGTCAATCAGCCCCAGCATTTT. This translates into CATSDVNQPQHF.

This clonotype was recorded at least ten times. The CDR3 loop is CSVGLGGTEAFF. The CDR3 region has the DNA TGCAGCGTTGGGCTGGGAGGCACTGAAGCTTTCTTT. The chain is built from TRBV29-1 and TRBJ1-1, with D unresolved. This CDR3 has 12 residues. With 4 bases removed from V and 4 bases from J, the gap between germline ends came to 10 bases. Germline V gene sequence: CDR1 SQVTM, CDR2 ANQGSEA. Full variable domain (missing parts from reference TRBV29-1 and TRBJ1-1): SAVISQKPSRDICQRGTSLTIQCQVDSQVTMMFWYRQQPGQSLTLIATANQGSEATYESGFVIDKFPISRPNLTFSTLTVSNMSPEDSSIYLCSVGLGGTEAFFGQGTRLTVV.